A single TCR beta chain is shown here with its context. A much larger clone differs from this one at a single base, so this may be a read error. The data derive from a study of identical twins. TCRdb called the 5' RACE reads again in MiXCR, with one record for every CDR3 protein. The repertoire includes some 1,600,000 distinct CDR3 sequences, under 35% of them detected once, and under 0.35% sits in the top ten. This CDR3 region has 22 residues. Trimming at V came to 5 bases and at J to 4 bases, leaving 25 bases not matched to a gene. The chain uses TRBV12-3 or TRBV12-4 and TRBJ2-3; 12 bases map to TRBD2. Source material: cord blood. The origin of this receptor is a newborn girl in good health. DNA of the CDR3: TGTGCCAGCAGTCCCTTCGGACGGGGACTAGCGGGCCTACTTTCTAGCGCAGATACGCAGTATTTT. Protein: CASSPFGRGLAGLLSSADTQYF.